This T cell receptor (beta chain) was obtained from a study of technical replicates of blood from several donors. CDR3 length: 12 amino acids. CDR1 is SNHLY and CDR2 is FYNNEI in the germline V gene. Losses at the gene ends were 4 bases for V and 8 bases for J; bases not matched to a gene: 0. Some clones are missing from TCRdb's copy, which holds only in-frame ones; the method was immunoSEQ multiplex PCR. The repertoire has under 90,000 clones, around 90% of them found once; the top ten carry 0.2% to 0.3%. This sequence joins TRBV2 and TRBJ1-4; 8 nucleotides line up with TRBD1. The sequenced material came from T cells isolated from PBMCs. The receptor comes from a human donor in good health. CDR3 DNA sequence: TGTGCCAGCAGTGGGACAGGGGAAAAACTGTTTTTT. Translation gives CASSGTGEKLFF.